The present T cell receptor (beta chain) was sequenced within a study of prognosis after radiotherapy for stage I lung cancer (dated by TCRdb to the early 2020s). Study-level background: Around 20 stage I NSCLC patients were enrolled in Nanjing, China, between early 2018 and early 2019. This study profiled peripheral blood TCR beta repertoires from stage I NSCLC patients before and after stereotactic body radiotherapy and linked the repertoires to distant failure. The study took one blood sample before SBRT and one after SBRT from each of 19 patients and sequenced all 40 or so samples. Image-guided IMRT or VMAT was used to deliver SBRT in 3 to 5 fractions at a biologically effective dose of at least 100 Gy. There were roughly 15 patients with newly diagnosed primary stage I lung tumors and several patients with oligometastatic NSCLC after surgical resection of the primary tumor. SBRT was not combined with any concurrent therapy in any patient. Every patient was deemed medically inoperable, around 11 because of comorbidities and roughly 7 because they refused surgery. Four of the 19 patients developed distant metastases after SBRT, at a median of roughly 7 months; the other 15 showed no significant progression. Tumor histology was squamous cell carcinoma in seven patients and adenocarcinoma in around 12. The cohort included about a dozen men and five to seven women, with a median age of approximately 75 years and a range of roughly 53 to 85 years. Points the paper makes about the study in general: Post-SBRT Shannon entropy and its change from baseline were lower in patients who developed distant metastases; baseline Shannon entropy was not associated with metastases. Tumor specificity of expanded TCR clones was not determined. The study was limited by its small cohort and short follow-up, and the findings require independent validation. Unique TCR clone counts fell after SBRT (median around 9,800 before versus under 8,000 after; Wilcoxon paired P=0.011). No adjustment for multiple comparisons was applied to any of the reported P values. Differences in TRBV and TRBJ usage frequencies by metastasis status were reportedly observed in two V genes at baseline and in roughly ten V and two J genes after SBRT.

Including the terminal cysteine and phenylalanine, the CDR3 comprises 13 residues. The retained sequence is limited to the CDR3, 39 bases, with the frame set at the first base. CDR1 MRHNA and CDR2 SNTAGT are derived from the germline V gene. Relative to germline, V is 4 bases shorter and J is 6 bases shorter, with 10 bases between their ends. No patient had a history of other malignancies or prior chemotherapy or radiotherapy, and all had node-negative disease on CT and PET/CT. At each of the two time points, six milliliters of peripheral venous blood were collected into EDTA tubes. PBMCs were isolated by Ficoll-Paque Plus density-gradient centrifugation. Immediately after collection, samples were stored at -80 degrees C until analysis. The TCR beta CDR3 region was amplified from genomic DNA by two rounds of multiplex PCR. In the first PCR round, primers specific to each TRBV and TRBJ gene were used, and the primer sequences were filed in Chinese patent CN105087789A. The second PCR round used universal primers. The Roche High Pure PCR Template Preparation Kit was used to extract genomic DNA from the frozen PBMCs. Libraries were sequenced paired-end with 151 bp reads on an Illumina HiSeq 3000. In the paper's pipeline: Raw reads lacking the multiplex PCR primer sequences were removed with CutAdapt. Using PEAR, the high-quality paired reads were merged into contigs. By aligning each contig to reference sequences, MiXCR assigned the TRB V, D and J gene segments to that contig. CDR3 sequences were clustered by base quality and sequence similarity to remove sequencing errors. Diversity was calculated as Shannon entropy divided by the natural log of the number of productive TCR sequences. One minus Shannon entropy divided by the natural log of the number of unique clonotypes was used as the definition of clonality. Progression-free survival cut-offs for repertoire metrics were chosen using the Youden index of ROC curves, with analyses run in R 3.5.3. Using fastp at Q25 and MiXCR, TCRdb reprocessed the public reads and kept productive beta chains. Every distinct CDR3 protein forms one entry, paired with its most common genes and DNA. TCRdb's processing, not the study's, gives the V and J calls here. The sample table contains about 14,000 distinct CDR3 sequences; only one count was recorded for 50% to 65% of them. The biggest ten clones account for under 30% of the sample.

Regarding this clonotype: The target of this receptor is not known. No clone much larger than this one lies a single base away; base qualities are absent.

The TCR comes from a donor over 45 with non-small cell lung cancer. Sequencing was performed on PBMCs, taken before or after stereotactic body radiation therapy (not recorded which). The chain is encoded by TRBV6-4 joined to TRBJ1-5; TRBD1 is perhaps the D gene, given 5 matching bases. The nucleotide sequence is given as TGTGCCAGCAGTGCGGGGGATGCTCAGCCCCAGCATTTT. Translated, this is CASSAGDAQPQHF.